Listed here are 27 T cell receptor beta chains from one sample, sequenced in a study of T cells after yellow fever vaccination. Each CDR3 protein gets one entry after TCRdb re-called the 5' RACE reads with MiXCR. The sample lists approximately 250,000 distinct CDR3 sequences; around 6.7% were seen once. The input for sequencing was CD4+ T cells sorted from PBMCs, taken on the day of the yellow fever booster vaccination. The receptors come from a man in his thirties or forties who received the YFV17D yellow fever vaccine.

This clonotype occurred a few times. The rearrangement joins TRBV19 to TRBJ1-1; TRBD1 is a possible D gene (5 bases). Germline values: CDR1 LNHDA, CDR2 SQIVND (reference sequence). V was trimmed by 6 bases and J by 6 bases, leaving 23 bases between them. The CDR3 length is 16 residues. The CDR3 is CASRLATGKWGPEAFF. CDR3 sequence (DNA): TGTGCCAGTAGACTAGCGACGGGTAAGTGGGGCCCTGAAGCTTTCTTT.

This clonotype was observed at least ten times. The rearrangement joins TRBV20-1 to TRBJ1-1; D is unresolved. V lost 3 bases and J 0 bases, leaving 8 bases between the germline ends. The V gene's germline CDR1 is DFQATT and CDR2 SNEGSKA (reference sequence). This CDR3 contains 13 residues. The CDR3 loop is CSASSGMNTEAFF. DNA for the CDR3: TGCAGTGCTAGTAGCGGTATGAACACTGAAGCTTTCTTT.

This clonotype was counted at least ten times. The CDR3 DNA is TGCGCCAGCAGTCACAGCGACTTCACAGATACGCAGTATTTT. It specifies CASSHSDFTDTQYF. J is TRBJ2-3 and V is TRBV5-1; D is unclear. CDR1 is SGHRS, CDR2 YFSETQ, per germline. Trimming took off 5 bases at V and 2 bases at J, with 12 bases between the two ends. The CDR3 runs 14 residues.

This clonotype was observed a few times. The chain links TRBV7-9 to TRBJ2-7; a weak D match, TRBD2 (5 bases). V dropped 5 bases and J dropped 2 bases, with 13 bases sitting between them. This CDR3 is built from 14 residues. Germline-derived CDR1 and CDR2 are SEHNR and FQNEAQ (reference sequence). The DNA of the CDR3 is TGTGCCAGCAGCACAGACCTAGCACCCTACGAGCAGTACTTC. Its protein is CASSTDLAPYEQYF.

This clonotype was seen a handful of times. This rearrangement joins TRBV7-2 to TRBJ2-3, with unresolved D. Germline-derived CDR1 and CDR2 are SGHTA and FQGNSA. V was trimmed by 4 bases and J by 12 bases, leaving 11 bases between them. The CDR3 has 11 amino acids. For the CDR3, the DNA is TGTGCCAGCAGCTCTAACTTACCCCAGTATTTT. Translated: CASSSNLPQYF.

This chain links TRBV5-1 with TRBJ2-1, with D unresolved. Germline V gene data show CDR1 as SGHRS and CDR2 as YFSETQ. This CDR3 region has 13 residues. V was trimmed by 3 bases and J by 5 bases, leaving 9 bases between them. The CDR3: CASSSVVNNEQFF. CDR3 bases: TGCGCCAGCAGCTCGGTAGTAAACAATGAGCAGTTCTTC.

This clonotype came up many times. The chain uses TRBV7-2 and TRBJ1-6, with D perhaps TRBD1 (6 bases). CDR1 SGHTA and CDR2 FQGNSA come from the germline V gene. The CDR3 length is 15 residues. Between the trimmed V and J ends, which lost 5 bases and 7 bases, there was a span of 15 bases. The CDR3 sequence: CASSRVTGANSPLHF. CDR3 coding DNA: TGTGCCAGCAGCCGGGTTACGGGGGCAAATTCACCCCTCCACTTT.

The chain joins TRBV5-8 to TRBJ2-1; possibly TRBD1 for D (6 bases). In germline, CDR1 is SGHTS, CDR2 YDEGEE. The CDR3 is 16 amino acids. Trimming took off 0 bases at V and 8 bases at J, with 18 bases between the two ends. CDR3 protein: CASSLGAGQGFDEQFF. The CDR3 DNA reads as TGTGCCAGCAGCTTGGGTGCGGGTCAGGGGTTCGATGAGCAGTTCTTC. The full variable domain, completed using reference TRBV5-8 and TRBJ2-1, is EAGVTQSPTHLIKTRGQQATLRCSPISGHTSVYWYQQALGLGLQFLLWYDEGEERNRGNFPPRFSGRQFPNYSSELNVNALELEDSALYLCASSLGAGQGFDEQFFGPGTRLTVL.

This clonotype is a singleton in its sample. The rearrangement links TRBV20-1 to TRBJ2-5; 8 bases align to TRBD2. Germline CDR1 and CDR2: DFQATT and SNEGSKA (reference sequence). This CDR3 region has 17 residues. After removal of 1 base from V and 5 bases from J, the junction contained 15 bases not matched to a gene. This chain's CDR3 is CSARGWDFVIAGETQYF. The CDR3 nucleotides read TGCAGTGCTAGAGGGTGGGATTTCGTTATAGCGGGGGAGACCCAGTACTTC.

The chain links TRBV5-6 to TRBJ1-1, with D possibly being TRBD1 (5 bases). V was trimmed by 4 bases and J by 6 bases, leaving 19 bases between them. Germline V gene data show CDR1 as SGHDT and CDR2 as YYEEEE. The CDR3 contains 15 residues. Here the CDR3 reads CASSGKTGRGAEAFF. Written as DNA, the CDR3 is TGTGCCAGCAGCGGCAAGACCGGCCGGGGGGCTGAAGCTTTCTTT.

This clonotype came up a few times. The chain carries TRBV5-4 and TRBJ2-2; the D gene is possibly TRBD1 (6 bases). V was shortened by 3 bases and J by 0 bases, with 9 bases between the two germline ends. CDR1 is SGHNT and CDR2 is YYREEE in the germline V gene (reference sequence). This CDR3 is 15 amino acids long. CDR3 amino acids: CASSSGTPNTGELFF. CDR3 coding DNA: TGTGCCAGCAGCTCCGGGACACCGAACACCGGGGAGCTGTTTTTT.

The chain couples TRBV5-1 to TRBJ1-1, with D uncertain. The CDR3 totals 12 residues. V dropped 6 bases and J dropped 7 bases, with 13 bases sitting between them. Germline CDR1 SGHRS, CDR2 YFSETQ. CDR3 amino acids: CASTPSGGEAFF. The CDR3 DNA follows: TGCGCCAGCACCCCATCGGGAGGTGAAGCTTTCTTT.

Ten or more counts support this clonotype. This chain uses TRBV24-1 with TRBJ2-1, with D perhaps assigned TRBD1 or TRBD2 (5 bases each). The CDR3 totals 16 residues. CDR1 is KGHDR, CDR2 SFDVKD, per germline. The V end was cut by 2 bases, the J end by 1 base, with 11 bases between. The CDR3 coding sequence is TGTGCCACCAGTGATTCCGGGACCTCGTCCTACAATGAGCAGTTCTTC. Translating it yields CATSDSGTSSYNEQFF.

The chain is built from TRBV20-1 and TRBJ2-3; 7 bases are shared with TRBD2. The CDR3 sequence is 16 residues long. Unmatched junction bases numbered 9, after V lost 3 bases and J lost 0 bases. Germline lookup yields CDR1 DFQATT and CDR2 SNEGSKA (reference sequence). This chain's CDR3 is CSARGGNRPSTDTQYF. The CDR3 region has the DNA TGCAGTGCTAGGGGAGGGAACCGCCCAAGCACAGATACGCAGTATTTT.

This clonotype was seen at least ten times. This chain uses TRBV5-6 with TRBJ1-5; possibly TRBD1 for D (5 bases). The CDR3 has 14 amino acids. Germline CDR1 SGHDT, CDR2 YYEEEE. Trimming pared 4 bases from V and 3 bases from J, leaving 11 bases between. The CDR3 sequence is CASSQGLLNQPQHF. The DNA for the CDR3 is TGTGCCAGCAGCCAGGGACTACTCAATCAGCCCCAGCATTTT.

In its sample, this clonotype was seen a few times. V gene TRBV28 combines with J gene TRBJ2-7; D call uncertain. Germline lookup yields CDR1 MDHEN and CDR2 SYDVKM. CDR3 length equals 13 residues. Trimming took off 5 bases at V and 3 bases at J, with 11 bases between the two ends. Here the CDR3 reads CASSASNFYEQYF. Here the CDR3 DNA reads TGTGCCAGCAGTGCCAGCAACTTCTACGAGCAGTACTTC.

This clonotype was seen a handful of times. The CDR3 loop reads CASSEETTGELFF. CDR3 in DNA: TGTGCCAGCAGTGAAGAAACCACCGGGGAGCTGTTTTTT. The chain employs TRBV2 and TRBJ2-2; D gene unclear. V lost 1 base and J lost 4, with 4 bases in between. Per the germline V gene, CDR1 is SNHLY and CDR2 is FYNNEI. This CDR3 has 13 amino acids.

This clonotype has at least ten counts. The chain uses TRBV5-1 and TRBJ2-7; 9 bases fit TRBD1. The CDR3 runs to 15 residues. V dropped 9 bases and J dropped 1; count of bases not matched to a gene: 11. Germline assignment: CDR1 SGHRS and CDR2 YFSETQ. The CDR3 region is CATSRTGTGSYEQYF. The CDR3 DNA reads as TGCGCCACCTCCCGAACCGGGACAGGGTCCTACGAGCAGTACTTC.

This clonotype was counted between two and nine times. The chain recombines TRBV11-3 with TRBJ2-1; 8 bases map to TRBD2. Trimming cost V 4 bases and J 7 bases; bases outside gene matches: 9. CDR3 length: 15 amino acids. Germline V gene data show CDR1 as SGHNT and CDR2 as YENEEA. The CDR3 DNA follows: TGTGCCAGCAGCTCAGGTAGCGGGAAAAGGAATGAGCAGTTCTTC. Its translation: CASSSGSGKRNEQFF.

This clonotype occurred many times. V usage is TRBV28 and J usage is TRBJ2-7; no definite D call. V was shortened by 6 bases and J by 0 bases, with 15 bases between the two germline ends. CDR3 size: 15 residues. Germline V gene lookup returns CDR1 MDHEN and CDR2 SYDVKM. CDR3 residues: CASSPLAGGSYEQYF. The CDR3, as DNA: TGTGCCAGCAGCCCCCTCGCCGGCGGCTCCTACGAGCAGTACTTC. Supplemented by reference TRBV28 and TRBJ2-7, the full variable domain reads DVKVTQSSRYLVKRTGEKVFLECVQDMDHENMFWYRQDPGLGLRLIYFSYDVKMKEKGDIPEGYSVSREKKERFSLILESASTNQTSMYLCASSPLAGGSYEQYFGPGTRLTVT.

In this sample, this clonotype turned up a few times. The rearrangement links TRBV6-1 to TRBJ1-4, with D perhaps matching TRBD1 (5 bases). From germline, CDR1 is MNHNS and CDR2 SASEGT. Deletions cut 6 bases from V and 0 bases from J, with 11 bases between. The CDR3 has 15 residues. This chain's CDR3 is CASRGGAATNEKLFF. CDR3 DNA: TGTGCCAGCAGGGGAGGGGCAGCAACTAATGAAAAACTGTTTTTT.

This clonotype was observed a few times. The chain joins TRBV6-1 to TRBJ2-2; TRBD1 might be the D (6 bases). Germline CDR1 and CDR2: MNHNS and SASEGT. Trimming stripped 4 bases from V and 1 base from J, with 19 bases between. The CDR3 extends over 18 amino acids. CDR3 sequence reads: CASSVFSPGQLNTGELFF. CDR3 bases: TGTGCCAGCAGTGTATTTAGTCCGGGACAACTGAACACCGGGGAGCTGTTTTTT.

This clonotype was observed at least ten times. This sequence joins TRBV10-1 and TRBJ2-7; the match to TRBD1 covers 9 bases. After removal of 6 bases from V and 6 bases from J, the junction contained 6 bases not matched to a gene. The CDR3 is made up of 13 amino acids. Looked up from germline, CDR1 is WNHNN and CDR2 is SYGVQD (reference sequence). CDR3 in amino acids: CASSRQGVSEQYF. Written as DNA, the CDR3 is TGCGCCAGCAGCAGACAGGGGGTCTCCGAGCAGTACTTC.

This clonotype was found many times. J is TRBJ2-5 and V is TRBV3-1; 7 positions agree with TRBD2. V dropped 6 bases and J dropped 4; count of bases not matched to a gene: 5. Germline values: CDR1 LGHDT, CDR2 YNNKEL (reference sequence). The CDR3 runs to 13 residues. This CDR3 is CASSTSGAETQYF. In nucleotides, the CDR3 is TGTGCCAGCAGTACAAGCGGGGCAGAGACCCAGTACTTC.

This clonotype has ten or more counts. This sequence joins TRBV20-1 and TRBJ2-2; D is uncertain. Trimming pared 6 bases from V and 0 bases from J, leaving 8 bases between. The CDR3 covers 13 residues. The germline V gene has CDR1 DFQATT and CDR2 SNEGSKA (reference sequence). The CDR3 protein is CSATSSNTGELFF. DNA for the CDR3: TGCAGTGCAACGTCGTCGAACACCGGGGAGCTGTTTTTT.

This clonotype was seen at least ten times. J is TRBJ1-6 and V is TRBV6-1; D possibly corresponds to TRBD1 (6 bases). The CDR3 extends over 13 amino acids. Deletions cut 7 bases from V and 9 bases from J, with 13 bases between. Germline values: CDR1 MNHNS, CDR2 SASEGT. In nucleotides, the CDR3 is TGTGCCAGCACTAGGACAGTTAGTTCACCCCTCCACTTT. Translating gives CASTRTVSSPLHF.

Many counts were recorded for this clonotype. This sequence joins TRBV7-2 and TRBJ2-1; D remains ambiguous. Germline-derived CDR1 and CDR2 are SGHTA and FQGNSA. The ends were cut back, 2 bases at V and 6 bases at J, with 8 bases in the middle. This CDR3 spans 13 amino acids. DNA of the CDR3: TGTGCCAGCAGCTTACAGAAGTTCAATGAGCAGTTCTTC. Protein: CASSLQKFNEQFF.